The 32 T cell receptor beta chains reported below all come from one sample, sequenced in a study of cytomegalovirus exposure and HLA in healthy donors. Both 60 Vbeta primers and 13 Jbeta primers went into the PCR. Assay: immunoSEQ multiplex PCR; the TCRdb copy retains only in-frame clones and omits some. The table includes approximately 140,000 clones, 60% to 85% detected once. Sequenced sample: PBMCs. The receptors come from a man aged 18 to 30 in good health and CMV-seronegative.

Remarks on this clone: Different DNA sequences within this sample yield the same CDR3. V and J are TRBV6-1 and TRBJ1-6; no clear D gene. V lost 10 bases to trimming and J lost 0 bases, with 10 bases between them. This CDR3 has 14 amino acids. In germline, CDR1 is MNHNS, CDR2 SASEGT. CDR3 DNA: TGTGCCACCGGGGAGAGCTCCTATAATTCACCCCTCCACTTT. Protein product: CATGESSYNSPLHF.

The chain combines TRBV2 with TRBJ2-5; maybe TRBD2 (6 bases). V shed 3 bases and J shed 9 bases, with 17 bases lying between them. The length of the CDR3 is 14 residues. CDR1 SNHLY and CDR2 FYNNEI come from the germline V gene. As DNA, the CDR3 is TGTGCCAGCAGTGAGTGGCAGGGAAAGCGGGCCCAGTACTTC. Its protein product is CASSEWQGKRAQYF.

The rearrangement links TRBV18 to TRBJ1-2; no definite D call. Germline V CDR1 and CDR2: KGHSH, LQKENI. The CDR3 runs to 14 residues. V gave up 2 bases and J gave up 4 bases, with 11 bases separating them. The CDR3 DNA reads TGTGCCAGCTCACCAGACGGCAGAGGCTATGGCTACACCTTC. It specifies CASSPDGRGYGYTF.

The rearrangement links TRBV19 to TRBJ1-1; 7 bases line up with TRBD1. The V segment lost 3 bases and the J segment 6 bases; nucleotides outside the gene matches: 10. The CDR3 totals 15 residues. The germline gives CDR1 LNHDA, CDR2 SQIVND (reference sequence). CDR3 DNA sequence: TGTGCCAGTAGTATCGGTACGAGGGGGCATGCTGAAGCTTTCTTT. Translating gives CASSIGTRGHAEAFF. The whole variable domain, filled in from reference TRBV19 and TRBJ1-1, reads DGGITQSPKYLFRKEGQNVTLSCEQNLNHDAMYWYRQDPGQGLRLIYYSQIVNDFQKGDIAEGYSVSREKKESFPLTVTSAQKNPTAFYLCASSIGTRGHAEAFFGQGTRLTVV.

This chain joins TRBV9 and TRBJ2-2, with D possibly being TRBD2 (5 bases). This CDR3 has 16 amino acids. V was cut by 0 bases and J by 4 bases, with 13 bases left in between. CDR1 SGDLS and CDR2 YYNGEE come from the germline V gene. CDR3: CASSVALSEGTGELFF. In DNA, the CDR3 is TGTGCCAGCAGCGTAGCTCTCAGCGAGGGCACCGGGGAGCTGTTTTTT.

This clone was picked up one time. The V call is TRBV18, the J call TRBJ2-7; 9 bases line up with TRBD1. The CDR3 is 13 residues long. Germline V gene lookup returns CDR1 KGHSH and CDR2 LQKENI. With 2 bases clipped from V and 6 bases from J, the junction kept 2 bases outside the gene matches. DNA of the CDR3: TGTGCCAGCTCACCATTGGACAGGGGCGAGCAGTACTTC. Translation gives CASSPLDRGEQYF.

This chain connects TRBV5-1 to TRBJ1-2; 8 nucleotides align to TRBD1. V was clipped by 4 bases and J by 4 bases; unmatched bases: 9. Germline CDR1 reads SGHRS; CDR2 reads YFSETQ. The CDR3 has 15 residues. In nucleotides, the CDR3 is TGCGCCAGCAGCCCCGGACAGGGAGGGACCTATGGCTACACCTTC. Amino acids: CASSPGQGGTYGYTF.

J is TRBJ2-7 and V is TRBV30, with 7 bases matching TRBD1. Per the germline V gene, CDR1 is GTSNPN and CDR2 is SVGIG (reference sequence). J was trimmed by 0 bases and V by 2 bases; bases with no gene match: 1. This CDR3 is 13 amino acids long. CDR3 protein: CAWSQGVSYEQYF. CDR3 DNA sequence: TGTGCCTGGAGTCAGGGGGTCTCCTACGAGCAGTACTTC.

There are a few counts of this clone. The sample carries other DNA sequences with the same CDR3. The V call is TRBV5-1, the J call TRBJ1-6; D call uncertain. Deletions cut 0 bases from V and 7 bases from J, with 5 bases between. Germline V gives CDR1 SGHRS, CDR2 YFSETQ. This CDR3 region has 13 residues. CDR3 nucleotide sequence: TGCGCCAGCAGCTTGGAACTGAATTCACCCCTCCACTTT. Translation gives CASSLELNSPLHF.

This sequence joins TRBV7-2 and TRBJ1-2; D is undetermined. Germline V gene lookup returns CDR1 SGHTA and CDR2 FQGNSA. The V and J ends lost 1 base and 7 bases respectively, with 10 bases between them. CDR3 length: 13 residues. The CDR3 nucleotides are TGTGCCAGCAGCTTAGTGGATTCGGGTGGCTACACCTTC. It is translated as CASSLVDSGGYTF.

V usage is TRBV4-1 and J usage is TRBJ2-1, with D perhaps matching TRBD2 (6 bases). The V gene lost 1 base and the J gene lost 0 bases, with 10 bases spanning the gap. This CDR3 contains 16 residues. Germline V gene data show CDR1 as MGHRA and CDR2 as YSYEKL. CDR3: CASSQGFGSSYNEQFF. In DNA, the CDR3 is TGCGCCAGCAGCCAAGGGTTCGGGAGCTCCTACAATGAGCAGTTCTTC.

The genes are TRBV14 and TRBJ2-7; TRBD1 agrees at 8 bases. V lost 1 base, J lost 2 bases, and 4 bases stayed unmatched. The CDR3 is 15 residues long. The germline gives CDR1 SGHDN, CDR2 FVKESK. The DNA for the CDR3 is TGTGCCAGCAGCCAAGGGATACAGGGGGCCTACGAGCAGTACTTC. It translates to CASSQGIQGAYEQYF.

About this clone itself: Sequence at one end of the junction differs from germline and may be a read error. CDR3 sequence reads: CASSYSRGTRSF. The CDR3 DNA follows: TGTGCCAGCAGTTACTCGAGGGGGACAAGGTCATTC. This chain connects TRBV6-6 to TRBJ2-4, with a possible D match to TRBD1 (6 bases). Looked up from germline, CDR1 is MNHNY and CDR2 is SVGAGI (reference sequence). This CDR3 spans 12 amino acids.

This clone was observed a few times. The same CDR3 arises from other DNA sequences in this sample as well. This chain connects TRBV5-6 to TRBJ1-4; 8 nucleotides agree with TRBD1. Germline values: CDR1 SGHDT, CDR2 YYEEEE. The ends lost 4 bases at V and 3 bases at J; junction bases unmatched: 11. The CDR3 sequence is 17 residues long. CDR3 region: CASSNGGQGAANEKLFF. CDR3 sequence (DNA): TGTGCCAGCAGCAATGGCGGCCAGGGGGCTGCTAATGAAAAACTGTTTTTT.

V usage is TRBV9 and J usage is TRBJ1-1, with TRBD1 matching 9 bases. The germline V gene encodes CDR1 SGDLS and CDR2 YYNGEE. The CDR3 sequence is 16 residues long. Trimming cost V 0 bases and J 6 bases; bases outside gene matches: 9. The CDR3 here is CASSVGETGGKAEAFF. The DNA for the CDR3 is TGTGCCAGCAGCGTAGGGGAAACAGGGGGCAAGGCTGAAGCTTTCTTT.

As regards this clone: Within the sample, other DNA sequences also encode this same CDR3. The chain uses TRBV18 and TRBJ2-5; D not resolved. V was cut by 2 bases and J by 5 bases, with 6 bases left in between. Germline lookup yields CDR1 KGHSH and CDR2 LQKENI. CDR3 length equals 12 residues. DNA for the CDR3: TGTGCCAGCTCACCAGCCGGGGAGACCCAGTACTTC. It codes for CASSPAGETQYF.

The V and J genes are TRBV11-1 and TRBJ2-2; 7 bases match TRBD1. With V trimmed by 5 bases and J by 4 bases, 7 bases remained unmatched. Germline V lookup: CDR1 SGHAT, CDR2 FQDESV (reference sequence). The CDR3 extends over 15 amino acids. The CDR3 DNA sequence: TGTGCCAGCAGCCCCGGACAGGTTGGCACCGGGGAGCTGTTTTTT. Its translation is CASSPGQVGTGELFF. The full variable domain, rest sourced from reference TRBV11-1 and TRBJ2-2, is EAEVAQSPRYKITEKSQAVAFWCDPISGHATLYWYRQILGQGPELLVQFQDESVVDDSQLPKDRFSAERLKGVDSTLKIQPAELGDSAMYLCASSPGQVGTGELFFGEGSRLTVL.

The rearrangement joins TRBV2 to TRBJ2-7; 7 bases fit TRBD1. V lost 6 bases to trimming and J lost 1 base; unmatched junction nucleotides: 9. CDR3 size: 15 residues. The germline gives CDR1 SNHLY, CDR2 FYNNEI. The CDR3 loop reads CASRLTGVSSYEQYF. CDR3 nucleotides: TGTGCCAGCAGACTTACAGGGGTTTCATCCTACGAGCAGTACTTC.

Here the CDR3 reads CASSLGGGLHF. DNA for the CDR3: TGTGCCAGCAGCTTAGGGGGAGGACTCCACTTT. The gene calls are TRBV7-8 and TRBJ1-6; D ambiguous. Germline-derived CDR1 and CDR2 are SGHVS and FQNEAQ. This CDR3 is 11 amino acids long. V lost 1 base, J lost 16 bases, and 8 bases lay in between.

The J gene is TRBJ2-3, the V gene TRBV23-1, with 8 bases lining up with TRBD2. TRBV23-1 is recorded as an ORF, its role being uncertain. This CDR3 spans 18 amino acids. Trimming at V came to 6 bases and at J to 2 bases, leaving 16 bases not matched to a gene. The DNA for the CDR3 is TGCGCCAGCAGCCATCGACGACTAGCGAAACCGTACACAGATACGCAGTATTTT. Its translation: CASSHRRLAKPYTDTQYF.

This clone appeared a few times. This chain connects TRBV7-9 to TRBJ2-2, with a possible D match to TRBD2 (6 bases). CDR1 is SEHNR, CDR2 FQNEAQ, per germline (reference sequence). The V and J ends lost 5 bases and 6 bases respectively, with 22 bases between them. The CDR3 contains 17 residues. The CDR3 nucleotides read TGTGCCAGCAGCCCCCCCCGGGGGAACGGGGCAGCCGGGGAGCTGTTTTTT. This sequence encodes CASSPPRGNGAAGELFF.

V is TRBV30 and J is TRBJ1-4; 9 nucleotides match TRBD1. The V gene's germline CDR1 is GTSNPN and CDR2 SVGIG (reference sequence). The CDR3 contains 14 residues. J was trimmed by 6 bases and V by 3 bases; bases with no gene match: 5. This chain's CDR3 is CAWSRTGVDEKLFF. The DNA of the CDR3 is TGTGCCTGGAGCCGGACAGGGGTGGATGAAAAACTGTTTTTT.

This chain connects TRBV2 to TRBJ1-1; D perhaps matches TRBD1 (5 bases). CDR3 length equals 15 residues. V was clipped by 0 bases and J by 1 base, with 9 bases between them. Per the germline V gene, CDR1 is SNHLY and CDR2 is FYNNEI. DNA for the CDR3: TGTGCCAGCAGTGAAGCGCGGCAGGGGAACACTGAAGCTTTCTTT. Amino acids: CASSEARQGNTEAFF.

The chain joins TRBV30 to TRBJ2-3; D might be TRBD1 (5 bases). The length of the CDR3 is 14 residues. Deletions cut 5 bases from V and 2 bases from J, with 14 bases between. The germline gives CDR1 GTSNPN, CDR2 SVGIG (reference sequence). This CDR3 is CAWSGLMDTDTQYF. CDR3 nucleotides: TGTGCCTGGTCAGGGTTGATGGACACAGATACGCAGTATTTT.

This clone was picked up one time. The J gene is TRBJ2-3, the V gene TRBV6-6; 8 bases fit TRBD1. The CDR3 covers 14 residues. V lost 5 bases, J lost 3 bases, and 4 bases stayed unmatched. Germline lookup yields CDR1 MNHNY and CDR2 SVGAGI (reference sequence). CDR3 sequence reads: CASSPGGVTDTQYF. The CDR3 bases are TGTGCCAGCAGTCCAGGGGGCGTGACAGATACGCAGTATTTT.

The J gene is TRBJ2-2, the V gene TRBV5-1; 12 nucleotides match TRBD2. V trimming: 0 bases; J trimming: 5 bases; junction bases outside the gene matches: 5. CDR3 size: 17 residues. In germline, CDR1 is SGHRS, CDR2 YFSETQ. The CDR3 spells CASSLASGGARTGELFF. The DNA for the CDR3 is TGCGCCAGCAGCTTGGCTAGCGGGGGGGCGCGGACCGGGGAGCTGTTTTTT.

The CDR3 spells CASSLAGPRDRGKLFF. The CDR3 coding sequence is TGTGCCAGCAGCTTAGCGGGGCCCCGGGACAGGGGAAAACTGTTTTTT. This chain joins TRBV7-9 and TRBJ1-4, with 10 bases matching TRBD1. CDR1 is SEHNR and CDR2 is FQNEAQ in the germline V gene (reference sequence). The J segment lost 10 bases and the V segment lost 0 bases, leaving 8 bases of the junction unmatched. The CDR3 is 16 amino acids.

This clone occurred once. The rearrangement joins TRBV25-1 to TRBJ2-1; a weak D match, TRBD1 (5 bases). The V gene lost 6 bases and the J gene lost 9 bases, with 12 bases spanning the gap. This CDR3 contains 12 residues. Germline assignment: CDR1 MGHDK and CDR2 SYGVNS. Here the CDR3 reads CASSFLQGEQFF. CDR3 nucleotides: TGTGCCAGCAGCTTCCTTCAGGGTGAGCAGTTCTTC.

This chain uses TRBV10-3 with TRBJ1-2; maybe TRBD1 (6 bases). Germline CDR1 and CDR2: ENHRY and SYGVKD. This CDR3 contains 14 residues. Trimming took 3 bases from V and 2 from J, leaving 10 bases between them. In DNA, the CDR3 is TGTGCCATCAGTGATTCAGACAGGAACTATGGCTACACCTTC. It translates to CAISDSDRNYGYTF.

As DNA, the CDR3 is TGTGCCTGGAGCCTGGCGGGGTACGGCTATGGCTACACCTTC. Residues: CAWSLAGYGYGYTF. The rearrangement uses TRBV30 and TRBJ1-2; D not certain. V was pared by 3 bases and J by 4 bases, with 15 bases between. Germline CDR1 reads GTSNPN; CDR2 reads SVGIG (reference sequence). This CDR3 is 14 amino acids long.

The chain employs TRBV28 and TRBJ2-5; tentatively, D is TRBD1 (6 bases). The J call is doubtful: the DNA matches TRBJ2-7 better. CDR3 length: 15 residues. The germline CDR1 and CDR2 sequences are MDHEN and SYDVKM. The CDR3 reads CASSGVGTRGYEQYF. DNA for the CDR3: TGTGCCAGCAGTGGAGTCGGGACAAGGGGATACGAGCAGTACTTC.

The table lists this clone with a few counts. This chain uses TRBV5-1 with TRBJ1-2; 10 nucleotides line up with TRBD1. There are 14 residues in the CDR3. Germline values: CDR1 SGHRS, CDR2 YFSETQ. J gave up 5 bases and V 3 bases, and 4 bases lay outside the gene matches. CDR3 region: CASSSRQGAYGYTF. The CDR3 bases are TGCGCCAGCAGCTCCCGACAGGGGGCATATGGCTACACCTTC.